The clone carrying this T cell receptor (beta chain) was seen only once. The target antigen is unknown. This entry is derived from a study of T-cell reconstitution after alpha-beta-depleted transplantation in children. Preparation of the TCRbeta library was carried out with unique molecular identifiers. Each CDR3 protein is one row after TCRdb ran MiXCR on the PCR reads. The repertoire holds about 600,000 distinct CDR3 sequences, with 23% as singletons. The germline V gene has CDR1 MNHEY and CDR2 SVGEGT. This CDR3 is built from 15 residues. V lost 2 bases, J lost 0 bases, and 9 bases lay in between. The study, taken as a whole, reports: T-cell numbers and diversity one year post-transplant derived largely from freshly generated T cells.

This clonotype originated in a boy under two years old who had a stem cell transplant for acute myeloid leukemia, so the T cells may come from the graft donor. Sequences were derived from PBMCs, mostly from graft donor cells, sampled 360 days after TCRalphabeta/CD19-depleted stem cell transplant. The chain employs TRBV6-2 or TRBV6-3 and TRBJ2-3, with D possibly being TRBD2 (5 bases). CDR3 sequence: CASSYGSGSTDTQYF. CDR3 DNA: TGTGCCAGCAGTTACGGGAGCGGTAGCACAGATACGCAGTATTTT.